These 15 T cell receptor beta chains originate from one sample sequenced in a study of T cell responses to AZD1222 COVID-19 vaccine. TCRdb's table, derived via immunoSEQ multiplex PCR, lists solely in-frame clones and lacks some. This table has some 69,000 clones, approximately 85% appearing once. The sample here was peripheral blood, taken on day 0 of AZD1222 vaccination. Receptors originate from an adult in good health.

J is TRBJ2-7 and V is TRBV27; TRBD1 aligns across 11 bases. The germline gives CDR1 MNHEY, CDR2 SMNVEV (reference sequence). This CDR3 has 14 residues. V lost 5 bases to trimming and J lost 6 bases; unmatched junction nucleotides: 6. CDR3 coding DNA: TGTGCCAGCAGTGGATGGGGGACAGGGGGCGAGCAGTACTTC. This codes for CASSGWGTGGEQYF.

The V call is TRBV6-5, the J call TRBJ1-6; no reliable D call. CDR3 length: 15 amino acids. Germline CDR1 is MNHEY and CDR2 is SVGAGI. V lost 0 bases, J lost 8 bases, and 11 bases lay in between. As DNA, the CDR3 is TGTGCCAGCAGTTACTCTTGGGGTATTGATTCACCCCTCCACTTT. The encoded protein is CASSYSWGIDSPLHF.

This clone was recorded only once. CDR3 sequence reads: CASSVATAYGYTF. The CDR3 region has the DNA TGTGCCAGCAGTGTCGCGACAGCCTATGGCTACACCTTC. V usage is TRBV25-1 and J usage is TRBJ1-2; a possible D gene is TRBD1 (5 bases). CDR1 and CDR2 (germline): MGHDK, SYGVNS. V was cut by 4 bases and J by 4 bases, with 10 bases left in between. This CDR3 has 13 amino acids.

The gene calls are TRBV24-1 and TRBJ1-1, with D tentatively TRBD1 (5 bases). Germline V lookup: CDR1 KGHDR, CDR2 SFDVKD. This CDR3 has 13 amino acids. V was shortened by 8 bases and J by 3 bases, with 12 bases between the two germline ends. This CDR3 is CATMTGDHTEAFF. The CDR3 nucleotides are TGTGCCACCATGACCGGGGACCACACTGAAGCTTTCTTT.

The chain has TRBV7-3 and TRBJ1-6; D uncertain. V lost 5 bases and J lost 8, with 13 bases in between. CDR3 length: 14 residues. CDR1 is SGHTA and CDR2 is FQGTGA in the germline V gene. The CDR3 protein is CASSPRAGDSPLHF. CDR3 bases: TGTGCCAGCAGCCCCCGGGCTGGGGATTCACCCCTCCACTTT.

This chain uses TRBV11-1 with TRBJ2-2; TRBD2 aligns across 9 bases. The CDR3 is made up of 16 amino acids. The V and J ends lost 1 base and 6 bases, in that order; junction bases with no gene match: 6. CDR1 is SGHAT, CDR2 FQDESV, per germline (reference sequence). The DNA for the CDR3 is TGTGCCAGCAGCTTAGGACTAGCGGCCTTCGCCGGGGAGCTGTTTTTT. The encoded protein is CASSLGLAAFAGELFF.

The V gene is TRBV10-3, the J gene TRBJ2-2; D possibly corresponds to TRBD2 (6 bases). This CDR3 has 15 amino acids. With 3 bases removed from V and 1 base from J, the gap between germline ends came to 9 bases. The V gene's germline CDR1 is ENHRY and CDR2 SYGVKD. The CDR3 loop is CAISDMGGNTGELFF. In DNA, the CDR3 is TGTGCCATCAGTGATATGGGGGGGAACACCGGGGAGCTGTTTTTT.

Only one count was recorded for this clone. In DNA, the CDR3 is TGTGCCAGCAGCGCAACCGGGACTAGTATCGAGACCCAGTACTTC. Translated: CASSATGTSIETQYF. The rearrangement uses TRBV9 and TRBJ2-5, with 8 nucleotides matching TRBD2. This CDR3 contains 15 residues. Germline CDR1 SGDLS, CDR2 YYNGEE. Trimming at V came to 3 bases and at J to 5 bases, leaving 9 bases not matched to a gene. Full variable domain (rest looked up from reference TRBV9 and TRBJ2-5): DSGVTQTPKHLITATGQRVTLRCSPRSGDLSVYWYQQSLDQGLQFLIQYYNGEERAKGNILERFSAQQFPDLHSELNLSSLELGDSALYFCASSATGTSIETQYFGPGTRLLVL.

This clone appeared a few times. This chain links TRBV5-1 with TRBJ1-3; D is unresolved. This CDR3 spans 12 amino acids. Germline CDR1 and CDR2: SGHRS and YFSETQ. V gave up 6 bases and J gave up 4 bases, with 8 bases separating them. The CDR3 region is CASMGDGNTIYF. Written as DNA, the CDR3 is TGCGCCAGCATGGGAGACGGAAACACCATATATTTT.

The rearrangement uses TRBV7-8 and TRBJ2-2, with TRBD1 matching 10 bases. V shed 3 bases and J 7 bases; nucleotides not matched to a gene: 5. The length of the CDR3 is 15 residues. Germline CDR1 is SGHVS and CDR2 is FQNEAQ. The CDR3 spells CASSLTGGFGGELFF. As DNA, the CDR3 is TGTGCCAGCAGCTTGACAGGGGGCTTCGGCGGGGAGCTGTTTTTT. Combining the CDR3 with reference TRBV7-8 and TRBJ2-2 gives the whole variable domain GAGVSQSPRYKVAKRGQDVALRCDPISGHVSLFWYQQALGQGPEFLTYFQNEAQLDKSGLPSDRFFAERPEGSVSTLKIQRTQQEDSAVYLCASSLTGGFGGELFFGEGSRLTVL.

V and J are TRBV2 and TRBJ1-1; D not certain. V lost 1 base to trimming and J lost 3 bases, with 6 bases between them. CDR3 length equals 13 residues. Germline V lookup: CDR1 SNHLY, CDR2 FYNNEI. The CDR3 coding sequence is TGTGCCAGCAGTGAAGTCCTCGACACTGAAGCTTTCTTT. Its translation is CASSEVLDTEAFF.

The chain couples TRBV9 to TRBJ1-2; no definite D call. The CDR3 consists of 16 residues. The germline V gene has CDR1 SGDLS and CDR2 YYNGEE. Trimming pared 0 bases from V and 1 base from J, leaving 13 bases between. CDR3: CASSVAPGRLNYGYTF. The CDR3 nucleotides read TGTGCCAGCAGCGTAGCCCCGGGTCGCCTTAACTATGGCTACACCTTC.

The gene calls are TRBV3-1 (or the pseudogene TRBV3-2) and TRBJ1-1; tentatively, D is TRBD1 (5 bases). CDR3 length: 14 amino acids. Germline V gene data show CDR1 as LGHDT and CDR2 as YNNKEL (reference sequence). Trimming took off 2 bases at V and 10 bases at J, with 17 bases between the two ends. This CDR3 reads CASSQTLGGGIAFF. The CDR3 DNA sequence: TGTGCCAGCAGCCAAACTCTCGGGGGAGGCATAGCTTTCTTT.

The chain links TRBV7-8 to TRBJ1-5, with 9 bases lining up with TRBD1. Germline V gene lookup returns CDR1 SGHVS and CDR2 FQNEAQ. V lost 5 bases and J lost 6; bases outside the gene matches: 17. CDR3 size: 18 residues. CDR3 bases: TGTGCCAGCAGCCCGAGAGGCGGACAGGGGACCTCAAGTCAGCCCCAGCATTTT. As protein: CASSPRGGQGTSSQPQHF.

The CDR3 loop is CASSVAGTPDYEQYF. As DNA, the CDR3 is TGTGCCAGCAGCGTAGCCGGGACTCCAGACTACGAGCAGTACTTC. V usage is TRBV9 and J usage is TRBJ2-7, with a weak D call TRBD2 (6 bases). Germline CDR1 is SGDLS and CDR2 is YYNGEE. This CDR3 comprises 15 residues. The V end was cut by 0 bases, the J end by 3 bases, with 13 bases between.